The entry that follows covers one T cell receptor beta chain sequence. The data derive from a study of blood T cells in healthy people across ages. The second PCR ran 7 to 11 cycles with a sample-barcoded 5' primer and J-beta primers. MiXCR, applied by TCRdb to the 5' RACE reads, yields one record per CDR3 protein. The data hold more than 1,400,000 distinct CDR3 sequences, with around 39% observed a single time. This CDR3 is 15 amino acids long. CDR1 and CDR2 (germline): MDHEN, SYDVKM. With 3 bases removed from V and 2 bases from J, the gap between germline ends came to 14 bases. Roughly 9.2 milliliters was the volume of peripheral blood drawn from each donor.

Sequenced sample: blood. The chain couples TRBV28 to TRBJ2-7; a possible D gene is TRBD1 (6 bases). The clonotype originates from a young woman in good health. The CDR3 sequence is CASSLVRGQTYEQYF. The CDR3 DNA follows: TGTGCCAGCAGTTTGGTCAGGGGCCAGACCTACGAGCAGTACTTC.